The rows below give T cell receptor beta chains drawn from one sample of a study of T cells in Graves' hyperthyroidism and ophthalmopathy. TCRdb independently ran MiXCR on the multiplex PCR reads; one entry per CDR3 protein. The sample holds around 340,000 distinct CDR3 sequences, 21% seen once. Material for sequencing was blood. The receptors were gathered from a woman aged 50 to 60 with Graves' hyperthyroidism. The CDR3 runs from the conserved cysteine through the conserved F or W. A D gene is named only where the DNA matches it firmly. Where a row states a size, it is once, few, many or the class of an expanded clone; other rows omit it.

clone_size	cdr3_length	v_call	d_call	j_call	cdr3_nt	cdr3_aa
many	14	TRBV10-3	TRBD1	TRBJ2-7	TGTGCCATCAGTGGACAGGGAATCTCCTACGAGCAGTACTTC	CAISGQGISYEQYF
-	14	TRBV12-3/TRBV12-4	-	TRBJ2-1	TGTGCCAGCAGTTTCAGCCCCACAGAACAAGAGCAGTTCTTC	CASSFSPTEQEQFF
many	19	TRBV15	TRBD2	TRBJ2-1	TGTGCCACCAGCAGAGACCTAGCGGGGGCAACAAGCTCCTACAATGAGCAGTTCTTC	CATSRDLAGATSSYNEQFF
many	14	TRBV27	TRBD1	TRBJ1-5	TGTGCCAGTTCAGGGGGCGCCAACAATCAGCCCCAGCATTTT	CASSGGANNQPQHF
-	14	TRBV20-1	-	TRBJ2-7	TGCAGTGCCCAAGTGGGGGGGCAGTCGTACGAGCAGTACTTC	CSAQVGGQSYEQYF
few	11	TRBV10-2	-	TRBJ2-5	TGCGCCAGCAGTGAGGGAAAGACCCAGTACTTC	CASSEGKTQYF
many	15	TRBV28	-	TRBJ2-1	TGTGCCAGCAGTACACAGGGGGGGACCTACAATGAGCAGTTCTTC	CASSTQGGTYNEQFF
-	12	TRBV6-1	TRBD1	TRBJ1-5	TGTGCCAGCCGGGACAGCCTAGGGCCCCAGCATTTT	CASRDSLGPQHF
many	13	TRBV20-1	-	TRBJ1-1	TGCAGTGCTCCGGGGACGGTGAACACTGAAGCTTTCTTT	CSAPGTVNTEAFF
many	15	TRBV7-2	TRBD1	TRBJ2-3	TGTGCCAGCAGCTTCGACAGGGGCCCGACAGATACGCAGTATTTT	CASSFDRGPTDTQYF
-	13	TRBV11-2	-	TRBJ2-7	TGTGCCAGCAAATCGGGCAGGGACCACGAGCAGTACTTC	CASKSGRDHEQYF
-	12	TRBV15	-	TRBJ2-7	TGTGCCACCAGCAGAGATGGCCTCGAGCAGTACTTC	CATSRDGLEQYF
few	16	TRBV6-1	TRBD1	TRBJ1-6	TGTGCCAGCAGTGACTCCCGGGACAGGGTAGACTCACCCCTCCACTTT	CASSDSRDRVDSPLHF
-	14	TRBV2	-	TRBJ2-7	TGTGCCAGCAGCTTGAGACTACAACCCTACGAGCAGTACTTC	CASSLRLQPYEQYF
many	16	TRBV10-3	TRBD2	TRBJ2-1	TGTGCCATCAGTGCAATTAGCGGGGGGGCCTACAATGAGCAGTTCTTC	CAISAISGGAYNEQFF
-	15	TRBV6-1	TRBD2	TRBJ2-5	TGTGCCAGCAGTCGAGCGGGGGGGCTTGGGGAGACCCAGTACTTC	CASSRAGGLGETQYF
many	14	TRBV3-1	-	TRBJ1-1	TGTGCCAGCAGCAGAAAGGGTCAAAACACTGAAGCTTTCTTT	CASSRKGQNTEAFF
many	15	TRBV20-1	TRBD1	TRBJ2-1	TGCAGTGCTAGAGACCGGGACAGGGTGAAAAATGAGCAGTTCTTC	CSARDRDRVKNEQFF
many	15	TRBV6-5	-	TRBJ1-3	TGTGCCAGCAGTTACCCCCCGAAGTCAGGAAACACCATATATTTT	CASSYPPKSGNTIYF
many	14	TRBV10-3	TRBD1	TRBJ2-7	TGTGCCATCAGTGTCCGGACAGGGGGCTACGAGCAGTACTTC	CAISVRTGGYEQYF
few	16	TRBV4-1	-	TRBJ2-7	TGCGCCAGCAGCCAAGAAAAGAGGGGACAAACCTACGAGCAGTACTTC	CASSQEKRGQTYEQYF
many	17	TRBV6-6	-	TRBJ2-3	TGTGCCAGCAGTTACAGAGGTGTTGGGATCCACACAGATACGCAGTATTTT	CASSYRGVGIHTDTQYF
-	16	TRBV10-3	TRBD1	TRBJ2-6	TGTGCCATCAGGGGGACAGGGCTGCTTGGGGCCAACGTCCTGACTTTC	CAIRGTGLLGANVLTF
many	13	TRBV6-1	-	TRBJ2-7	TGTGCCAGCAGTTATGGTCAGACCTACGAGCAGTACTTC	CASSYGQTYEQYF
-	13	TRBV10-3	-	TRBJ2-5	TGTGCCATCAGTTGGACAGCCCAAGAGACCCAGTACTTC	CAISWTAQETQYF
many	13	TRBV20-1	TRBD1	TRBJ1-5	TGCAGTGCTAGGACAGGGGTAGCTCAGCCCCAGCATTTT	CSARTGVAQPQHF
-	13	TRBV6-1	-	TRBJ2-1	TGTGCCAGCAGTGACCAGGGGGGCAATGAGCAGTTCTTC	CASSDQGGNEQFF
many	15	TRBV6-1	-	TRBJ1-5	TGTGCCAGCAGTGACCTCTTGTATAGCAATCAGCCCCAGCATTTT	CASSDLLYSNQPQHF
many	12	TRBV29-1	-	TRBJ2-5	TGCAGCGTTGGCGTCCGCCAAGAGACCCAGTACTTC	CSVGVRQETQYF
many	12	TRBV24-1	-	TRBJ2-3	TGTGCCACCAGGGGAAGCACAGATACGCAGTATTTT	CATRGSTDTQYF
-	15	TRBV9	TRBD1	TRBJ1-2	TGTGCCAGCAGCGTAGCAGGGGGCCAAAACTATGGCTACACCTTC	CASSVAGGQNYGYTF
many	10	TRBV20-1	-	TRBJ2-1	TGCAGTGCCGTATACAATGAGCAGTTCTTC	CSAVYNEQFF
many	15	TRBV6-2/TRBV6-3	TRBD2	TRBJ2-7	TGTGCCAGCAGTTACTCGGGAGGGACCATCTACGAGCAGTACTTC	CASSYSGGTIYEQYF
many	14	TRBV2	-	TRBJ2-3	TGTGCCAGCAGTGGAAAAATTTGGTCGGATACGCAGTATTTT	CASSGKIWSDTQYF
-	13	TRBV27	-	TRBJ2-2	TGTGCCAGCACCAACCGGGGTACCGGGGAGCTGTTTTTT	CASTNRGTGELFF
many	15	TRBV15	-	TRBJ1-1	TGTGCCACCAGCAGAGAACGAGGGAAAGGGACTGAAGCTTTCTTT	CATSRERGKGTEAFF
many	13	TRBV10-3	TRBD2	TRBJ2-7	TGTGCCATCCAGCGGGAGGTGGCCTACGAGCAGTACTTC	CAIQREVAYEQYF
many	16	TRBV12-3/TRBV12-4	TRBD1	TRBJ2-3	TGTGCCAGCAGCCGGGACAGCCGAATTAGCACAGATACGCAGTATTTT	CASSRDSRISTDTQYF
-	12	TRBV11-2	-	TRBJ2-5	TGTGCCAGCAGCTTCCGACTTGAGACCCAGTACTTC	CASSFRLETQYF
few	15	TRBV7-9	-	TRBJ2-2	TGTGCCAGCAGCTTAGCTCAGGGGATAACCGGGGAGCTGTTTTTT	CASSLAQGITGELFF
few	16	TRBV28	TRBD1	TRBJ2-6	TGTGCCAGCAGTTTAGGGGGGACAGGGGCGGGGTACGTCCTGACTTTC	CASSLGGTGAGYVLTF
-	17	TRBV6-1	TRBD2	TRBJ2-2	TGTGCCAGCAGTGACCATTTTAGCGGGAGAAGCACCGGGGAGCTGTTTTTT	CASSDHFSGRSTGELFF
-	12	TRBV30	-	TRBJ1-1	TGTGCCTGGAGTCACGGCGGCACTGAAGCTTTCTTT	CAWSHGGTEAFF
-	14	TRBV7-3	-	TRBJ2-3	TGTGCCAGCAGCGCTAGTCGGCTGACAGATACGCAGTATTTT	CASSASRLTDTQYF
-	17	TRBV27	-	TRBJ2-5	TGTGCCAGCAGCTTAATTCCCCCGGGACTGGTTCAAGAGACCCAGTACTTC	CASSLIPPGLVQETQYF
many	14	TRBV12-3/TRBV12-4	-	TRBJ2-2	TGTGCCAGCAGTTTATTGGGGAACACCGGGGAGCTGTTTTTT	CASSLLGNTGELFF
many	13	TRBV11-2	-	TRBJ1-1	TGTGCCAGCAGCTTATATGAGAACACTGAAGCTTTCTTT	CASSLYENTEAFF
-	13	TRBV29-1	-	TRBJ2-7	TGCAGCGTTGAATCCGCCGGACCCTACGAGCAGTACTTC	CSVESAGPYEQYF
many	18	TRBV12-3/TRBV12-4	TRBD1	TRBJ1-1	TGTGCCAGCAGTTCTACGCGGCCGGGACAGGGTATTAACACTGAAGCTTTCTTT	CASSSTRPGQGINTEAFF
many	15	TRBV29-1	TRBD1	TRBJ2-1	TGCAGCGTAGATAGACAGGGGGCGACTAGCAATGAGCAGTTCTTC	CSVDRQGATSNEQFF
many	15	TRBV3-1	TRBD1	TRBJ1-1	TGTGCCAGCAGCCTCCATGGACAGGGAGACACTGAAGCTTTCTTT	CASSLHGQGDTEAFF
-	16	TRBV5-5	TRBD1	TRBJ2-3	TGTGCCAGCATCGGACAGGGGAAGACCAGGGCAGATACGCAGTATTTT	CASIGQGKTRADTQYF
-	13	TRBV5-4	TRBD2	TRBJ2-1	TGTGCCAGCAGGACCGGGACTATGAATGAGCAGTTCTTC	CASRTGTMNEQFF
many	13	TRBV7-8	-	TRBJ2-1	TGTGCCAGCAGCTTACTGGCGGGACGTGAGCAGTTCTTC	CASSLLAGREQFF
many	15	TRBV12-3/TRBV12-4	TRBD1	TRBJ2-7	TGTGCCAGCAGTTCCGGGACAGGGTCCGGCTACGAGCAGTACTTC	CASSSGTGSGYEQYF
many	14	TRBV12-3/TRBV12-4	-	TRBJ1-2	TGTGCCAGCAGTTTTAGAAACAGCAGAAATGGCTACACCTTC	CASSFRNSRNGYTF
-	16	TRBV20-1	-	TRBJ2-1	TGCAGTGCTAGGACAGGTTGGGGGGGCTCCTACAATGAGCAGTTCTTC	CSARTGWGGSYNEQFF